This T cell receptor beta chain was documented in a study of T-cell memory formation after mild COVID-19 (dated by TCRdb to about 2021). Study-wide context: Most TCR sequence clusters were specific to one of the two donors. Longitudinal TCRalpha and TCRbeta repertoire sequencing tracked T-cell clones expanding and contracting after mild COVID-19 in a couple of donors. Two young, previously healthy adult volunteers made up the cohort, one male and one female.

The CDR3 contains 12 residues, cysteine and phenylalanine counted. Of all the DNA, just the CDR3 is kept, 36 bases in frame from base 1. Sequences MNHEY (CDR1) and SVGEGT (CDR2) are obtained from the germline V gene. V lost 7 bases and J lost 9 bases, and the count of bases not matched to a germline gene is 7. Ficoll-Paque density gradient centrifugation was used to isolate PBMCs. The run used an Illumina NovaSeq 6000. TCRalpha and TCRbeta cDNA libraries were built by 5'RACE with constant-segment primers, adding sample barcodes and unique molecular identifiers. RNA was extracted from every sample with Trizol reagent. Amplification of the libraries took two PCR steps, and the second step added a second sample barcode plus Illumina TruSeq adapters. The libraries were sequenced on an Illumina NovaSeq using 2 x 150 bp paired-end reads. The paper's data handling went like this. With migec v1.2.7, reads were demultiplexed and then collapsed into UMI-guided consensus sequences. Using mixcr v2.1.11, UMI consensuses were aligned to TRA and TRB V and J templates and then assembled into clonotypes. Expanded or contracted clonotypes were those called significant by both edgeR and NoisET, with noise models trained on biological replicates. edgeR calls used a false discovery rate-adjusted p below 0.01 and a log2 fold-change threshold of 1. As an exploratory analysis of dynamics, PCA with hierarchical clustering was applied to max-normalized trajectories of the 1000 most abundant clonotypes. The CD4 or CD8 phenotype of responding clones was assigned using the separately sequenced CD4+ and CD8+ repertoires. The public reads were run again by TCRdb, first through fastp at Q25 and then through MiXCR, and only productive beta chains were kept. Rows matching on CDR3 protein sequence are summarized as one entry with the most common DNA and genes. The V and J calls here are based on TCRdb, not the publication. The table for this sample lists 470,000 or so distinct CDR3 sequences; roughly 25% of them were counted only once. The ten largest clonotypes hold under 15% of the sample.

In its sample, this clonotype was seen a few times. Its antigen remains unidentified. No base quality information exists; no much larger clone differs at one position. General study outcomes and caveats: Some responding clones were detected in pre-infection memory, which suggested that pre-existing cross-reactive memory T cells had joined the SARS-CoV-2 response. The study included only a couple of mild cases, and larger cohorts that include severe cases with pre-infection samples were judged to be necessary. Whether the second-wave clones peaking on day 37 were SARS-CoV-2 specific was not confirmed. Clones that contracted from day 15 to 85 showed balanced CD4/CD8 phenotypes, whereas a second wave of clones that expanded from day 15 to 37 leaned towards CD4+. Contracting CD4+ clones were found mainly in CM and EM memory subsets, while CD8+ clones were enriched in EMRA.

The TCR comes from an adult woman who had mild COVID-19 (a few samples of this study predate the infection). The sample titles of this study are shuffled in the database, so cell type and time point are left out; the donor was told from shared clones. Rearrangement joined TRBV6-2 or TRBV6-3 to TRBJ1-1, and 8 junctional nucleotides match TRBD1. Sequencing was carried out using PBMCs or a T cell subset sorted from them (not recorded which). The CDR3 protein is CASTGQGLKAFF. The bases are TGTGCCAGCACCGGACAGGGATTAAAAGCTTTCTTT.